A selection of T cell receptor beta chains follows, all from one sample in a study of control samples from healthy donors and cancer patients. Profiling relied on immunoSEQ multiplex PCR, and the TCRdb table lists in-frame clones only, not all of them. The sample lists 150,000 to 200,000 clones, approximately 92% occurring once. The sample was blood. These TCRs come from a woman aged 40 to 49 in good health. Each CDR3 is given with its conserved first and last residue. Fields, in order: J gene, clone size, V gene, D gene, CDR3 protein, CDR3 DNA. D genes are given only for firm matches. Clone size, where shown, is once, few, many, or a class for clones that have expanded.

J: TRBJ2-7
size: .
V: TRBV11-2
D: TRBD1
CDR3: CASSQITGTGGSYEQYF
DNA: TGTGCCAGCAGTCAAATCACCGGGACAGGGGGCTCCTACGAGCAGTACTTC

J: TRBJ2-7
size: few
V: TRBV27
D: .
CDR3: CASSFATSYEQYF
DNA: TGTGCCAGCAGTTTCGCGACATCCTACGAGCAGTACTTC

J: TRBJ2-3
size: once
V: TRBV5-1
D: .
CDR3: CASRSTDTQYF
DNA: TGCGCCAGCAGGTCGACAGATACGCAGTATTTT

J: TRBJ1-2
size: .
V: TRBV20-1
D: .
CDR3: CSAPTNKGYTF
DNA: TGCAGTGCACCGACGAATAAGGGCTACACCTTC

J: TRBJ2-1
size: .
V: TRBV29-1
D: .
CDR3: CSGSGTYNEQFF
DNA: TGCAGCGGGTCTGGGACCTACAATGAGCAGTTCTTC

J: TRBJ1-4
size: .
V: TRBV3-1/TRBV3-2
D: .
CDR3: CASSLRGPMAEKLFF
DNA: TGTGCCAGCAGCCTGAGGGGACCCATGGCGGAAAAACTGTTTTTT

J: TRBJ1-2
size: .
V: TRBV27
D: TRBD1
CDR3: CASSQRQGGSVYGYTF
DNA: TGTGCCAGCAGTCAGCGACAGGGGGGCTCCGTCTATGGCTACACCTTC

J: TRBJ2-3
size: .
V: TRBV10-3
D: TRBD2
CDR3: CAISAGTSGGTDTQYF
DNA: TGTGCCATCAGTGCCGGGACTAGCGGGGGCACAGATACGCAGTATTTT

J: TRBJ1-4
size: .
V: TRBV2
D: .
CDR3: CASRTGRDRATNEKLFF
DNA: TGTGCCAGCAGGACCGGCCGGGACCGCGCAACTAATGAAAAACTGTTTTTT

J: TRBJ2-7
size: once
V: TRBV4-1
D: .
CDR3: CASSQGWGDRGPEQYF
DNA: TGCGCCAGCAGCCAAGGCTGGGGTGATCGAGGGCCCGAGCAGTACTTC

J: TRBJ2-5
size: once
V: TRBV15
D: .
CDR3: CATSRDLGETQYF
DNA: TGTGCCACCAGCAGAGATTTAGGAGAGACCCAGTACTTC

J: TRBJ2-7
size: .
V: TRBV9
D: .
CDR3: CASSATPGYEQYF
DNA: TGTGCCAGCAGCGCAACCCCAGGCTACGAGCAGTACTTC

J: TRBJ2-3
size: .
V: TRBV7-3
D: .
CDR3: CASSLSPYTDTQYF
DNA: TGTGCCAGCAGCTTATCCCCCTACACAGATACGCAGTATTTT

J: TRBJ2-1
size: .
V: TRBV5-1
D: TRBD1
CDR3: CASSLGRDRGYNEQFF
DNA: TGCGCCAGCAGCTTGGGACGAGACAGGGGATACAATGAGCAGTTCTTC

J: TRBJ1-1
size: .
V: TRBV6-5
D: .
CDR3: CASSLRGGTEAFF
DNA: TGTGCCAGCAGCCTTAGGGGGGGGACTGAAGCTTTCTTT

J: TRBJ2-3
size: .
V: TRBV19
D: TRBD2
CDR3: CASTLRGGGSTDTQYF
DNA: TGTGCCAGTACCCTAAGGGGCGGGGGGAGCACAGATACGCAGTATTTT

J: TRBJ2-1
size: .
V: TRBV15
D: .
CDR3: CATSGTQSNNEQFF
DNA: TGTGCCACCAGCGGCACACAGTCTAACAATGAGCAGTTCTTC

J: TRBJ1-4
size: .
V: TRBV3-1/TRBV3-2
D: .
CDR3: CASSPTLRTAEKLFF
DNA: TGTGCCAGCAGCCCAACTTTGAGAACAGCCGAAAAACTGTTTTTT

J: TRBJ2-3
size: .
V: TRBV7-9
D: TRBD2
CDR3: CASSSDVRSGGAADTQYF
DNA: TGTGCCAGCAGCTCCGACGTTCGAAGCGGGGGGGCAGCAGATACGCAGTATTTT

J: TRBJ1-6
size: .
V: TRBV14
D: .
CDR3: CASSRGLGRGSSYNSPLHF
DNA: TGTGCCAGCAGCCGGGGGCTAGGGAGGGGGAGTTCCTATAATTCACCCCTCCACTTT

J: TRBJ2-3
size: .
V: TRBV3-1/TRBV3-2
D: .
CDR3: CASSQDFLGGDTQYF
DNA: TGTGCCAGCAGCCAAGATTTCCTAGGTGGAGATACGCAGTATTTT

J: TRBJ2-3
size: once
V: TRBV10-1
D: .
CDR3: CASSGNTDTQYF
DNA: TGCGCCTCATCAGGAAACACAGATACGCAGTATTTT

J: TRBJ1-5
size: .
V: TRBV7-8
D: TRBD1
CDR3: CASSPQGANQPQHF
DNA: TGTGCCAGCAGCCCTCAGGGGGCGAATCAGCCCCAGCATTTT

J: TRBJ1-2
size: .
V: TRBV6-5
D: TRBD1
CDR3: CASRGQVVGYTF
DNA: TGTGCCAGCAGGGGACAGGTCGTCGGCTACACCTTC

J: TRBJ1-2
size: .
V: TRBV6-5
D: TRBD1
CDR3: CASRMTGVYGYTF
DNA: TGTGCCAGCAGGATGACAGGGGTCTATGGCTACACCTTC

J: TRBJ2-7
size: few
V: TRBV18
D: TRBD2
CDR3: CASSPAQTSGGYEQYF
DNA: TGTGCCAGCTCCCCAGCCCAGACTAGCGGGGGCTACGAGCAGTACTTC

J: TRBJ2-3
size: few
V: TRBV2
D: TRBD1
CDR3: CASSTRQGGTDTQYF
DNA: TGTGCCAGCAGTACCCGACAGGGGGGAACAGATACGCAGTATTTT

J: TRBJ1-2
size: .
V: TRBV4-1
D: TRBD1
CDR3: CASSQTGGFGYTF
DNA: TGCGCCAGCAGCCAAACAGGGGGCTTTGGCTACACCTTC

J: TRBJ1-5
size: .
V: TRBV19
D: .
CDR3: CASSTGVGQPQHF
DNA: TGTGCCAGTAGTACAGGGGTTGGCCAGCCCCAGCATTTT

J: TRBJ2-5
size: .
V: TRBV5-1
D: .
CDR3: CASSLVGTNQETQYF
DNA: TGCGCCAGCAGCTTGGTCGGGACGAACCAAGAGACCCAGTACTTC

J: TRBJ1-1
size: .
V: TRBV6-5
D: .
CDR3: CASRSPGGYTEAFF
DNA: TGTGCCAGCAGGTCCCCCGGGGGGTATACTGAAGCTTTCTTT

J: TRBJ2-1
size: .
V: TRBV19
D: TRBD1
CDR3: CASSGQGALFNEQFF
DNA: TGTGCCAGTAGTGGACAGGGGGCGCTTTTCAATGAGCAGTTCTTC

J: TRBJ2-2
size: .
V: TRBV5-6
D: .
CDR3: CASRADTGELFF
DNA: TGTGCCAGCAGAGCGGACACCGGGGAGCTGTTTTTT

J: TRBJ2-7
size: .
V: TRBV10-3
D: TRBD1
CDR3: CAISEGRQGEQYF
DNA: TGTGCCATCAGTGAAGGGAGACAGGGAGAGCAGTACTTC

J: TRBJ2-7
size: .
V: TRBV18
D: .
CDR3: CASSRYYEQYF
DNA: TGTGCCAGCTCGCGATACTACGAGCAGTACTTC

J: TRBJ1-6
size: .
V: TRBV3-1/TRBV3-2
D: TRBD1
CDR3: CASSRPGQGVSPLHF
DNA: TGTGCCAGCAGCCGTCCGGGACAGGGAGTTTCACCCCTCCACTTT

J: TRBJ2-6
size: .
V: TRBV5-1
D: .
CDR3: CASSQDGSSGANVLTF
DNA: TGCGCCAGCAGCCAGGACGGTAGCTCTGGGGCCAACGTCCTGACTTTC

J: TRBJ2-7
size: once
V: TRBV5-4
D: TRBD1
CDR3: CASSLAVGTGVYEQYF
DNA: TGTGCCAGCAGCTTGGCGGTCGGGACAGGGGTCTACGAGCAGTACTTC

J: TRBJ1-1
size: once
V: TRBV12-3/TRBV12-4
D: .
CDR3: CASSLRIAEAFF
DNA: TGTGCCAGCAGCCTCAGGATTGCTGAAGCTTTCTTT

J: TRBJ2-7
size: .
V: TRBV2
D: .
CDR3: CASSEIGYEQYF
DNA: TGTGCCAGCAGTGAGATAGGCTACGAGCAGTACTTC

J: TRBJ2-7
size: .
V: TRBV19
D: TRBD2
CDR3: CASSPGLAFEQYF
DNA: TGTGCCAGTTCCCCGGGACTAGCTTTCGAGCAGTACTTC

J: TRBJ1-6
size: .
V: TRBV12-5
D: .
CDR3: CASGLRLENSPLHF
DNA: TGTGCTAGTGGTTTACGTTTGGAGAATTCACCCCTCCACTTT

J: TRBJ1-2
size: .
V: TRBV29-1
D: TRBD1
CDR3: CSVATGYYGYTF
DNA: TGCAGCGTGGCGACAGGGTACTATGGCTACACCTTC